This T cell receptor (beta chain) was captured by sequencing in a study of identifying expanded T cells in peripheral blood. General observations from the study: Differentially abundant clones: roughly 1.2 between replicates, roughly 16 at around 15 days, less than 20 at four. Approximately two-week clone count variance significantly increased as total template count grew.

Profiling relied on immunoSEQ multiplex PCR, and the TCRdb table lists in-frame clones only, not all of them. This sample has tens of thousands of clones, with 65% to 85% found just once. With V trimmed by 2 bases and J by 1 base, 8 bases remained unmatched. This CDR3 is 17 amino acids long. CDR1 and CDR2 from the germline V gene are SGHAT and FQDESV (reference sequence). With regard to this clone: Its antigen is not identified.

Healthy donors had no documented immune events, such as infections, while sampled. The sample consisted of blood. The V call is TRBV11-1, the J call TRBJ2-7; TRBD2 agrees at 10 bases. The receptor was derived from a person between 18 and 69 years old in good health. DNA of the CDR3: TGTGCCAGCAGCTTATCCCCGGGACTAGCGCTTTCCTACGAGCAGTACTTC. This gives the protein CASSLSPGLALSYEQYF.